The following is a T cell receptor beta chain sequence with its context. Its antigen is currently unknown. This entry belongs to a study of T-cell memory formation after mild COVID-19. TCRdb itself ran the 5' RACE reads through MiXCR, one entry per CDR3 protein. Of roughly 100,000 distinct CDR3 sequences listed, more than 15% are singletons. Study results and limitations: Clones shrinking from day 15 to 85 showed even CD4/CD8 mixes; later expanders tilted CD4+.

Germline V CDR1 and CDR2: SGDLS, YYNGEE. Deletions cut 4 bases from V and 0 bases from J, with 14 bases between. The CDR3 extends over 16 amino acids. The clonotype was recovered from an adult woman who had mild COVID-19 (a few samples of this study predate the infection). Cell type and time point are not known. The specimen sequenced was PBMCs or a T cell subset sorted from them (not recorded which). This chain links TRBV9 with TRBJ2-1; D perhaps matches TRBD2 (6 bases). The CDR3 bases are TGTGCCAGCAGCCCGGGAGCCAGGAGCTCCTACAATGAGCAGTTCTTC. Encoded protein: CASSPGARSSYNEQFF.